Presented here are 25 T cell receptor beta chains from one specimen sequenced in a study of blood T cell repertoires in COVID-19. The assay was immunoSEQ multiplex PCR, and TCRdb's table has in-frame clones only and misses some. The profile shows 380,000 or so clones, roughly 90% of them singletons. The material sequenced was PBMCs or T cells enriched from blood (not recorded which). These receptors were collected from a woman aged 25 to 39 with acute COVID-19.

The V gene is TRBV19, the J gene TRBJ1-4, with TRBD1 matching 9 bases. Germline lookup yields CDR1 LNHDA and CDR2 SQIVND (reference sequence). The CDR3 contains 14 residues. V was pared by 6 bases and J by 8 bases, with 7 bases of the junction left unmatched. The CDR3 region is CASRPTGGDEKLFF. Written as DNA, the CDR3 is TGTGCCAGTAGACCGACAGGGGGGGACGAAAAACTGTTTTTT.

CDR3 residues: CASSLGQGAHEQYF. Written as DNA, the CDR3 is TGTGCCAGCAGCTTAGGACAGGGTGCCCACGAGCAGTACTTC. This chain uses TRBV11-1 with TRBJ2-7, with TRBD1 identical over 7 bases. The CDR3 is made up of 14 amino acids. Germline V gene data show CDR1 as SGHAT and CDR2 as FQDESV (reference sequence). With V trimmed by 1 base and J by 5 bases, 5 bases remained unmatched.

This rearrangement joins TRBV27 to TRBJ1-2, with 9 nucleotides matching TRBD1. Trimming cost V 5 bases and J 4 bases; bases outside gene matches: 8. Germline V gives CDR1 MNHEY, CDR2 SMNVEV (reference sequence). The CDR3 is 15 amino acids. The CDR3 nucleotides are TGTGCCAGCAGTCCGCGGACAGGGGCACTCTATGGCTACACCTTC. It encodes CASSPRTGALYGYTF.

The chain combines TRBV29-1 with TRBJ1-2; 8 nucleotides line up with TRBD1. V trimming: 5 bases; J trimming: 3 bases; junction bases outside the gene matches: 11. The V gene's germline CDR1 is SQVTM and CDR2 ANQGSEA. The CDR3 spans 15 residues. The CDR3: CSVRQGLGNYYGYTF. CDR3 bases: TGCAGCGTTCGACAGGGGTTAGGGAATTACTATGGCTACACCTTC. The full variable domain, its missing parts supplied by reference TRBV29-1 and TRBJ1-2, is SAVISQKPSRDICQRGTSLTIQCQVDSQVTMMFWYRQQPGQSLTLIATANQGSEATYESGFVIDKFPISRPNLTFSTLTVSNMSPEDSSIYLCSVRQGLGNYYGYTFGSGTRLTVV.

V is TRBV10-3 and J is TRBJ1-1, with 7 bases that match TRBD1. This CDR3 region has 16 residues. The ends lost 3 bases at V and 2 bases at J; junction bases unmatched: 9. The germline V gene encodes CDR1 ENHRY and CDR2 SYGVKD. CDR3 nucleotide sequence: TGTGCCATCAGTGACCTCCTGCAGGGGGATAACACTGAAGCTTTCTTT. Translation: CAISDLLQGDNTEAFF.

This chain uses TRBV19 with TRBJ2-2; the D gene is possibly TRBD1 (5 bases). The CDR3 length is 17 residues. Germline loops: CDR1 LNHDA, CDR2 SQIVND (reference sequence). V lost 3 bases to trimming and J lost 1 base, with 15 bases between them. As DNA, the CDR3 is TGTGCCAGTAGTATCCGACGACAGTTACTGAACACCGGGGAGCTGTTTTTT. Translation gives CASSIRRQLLNTGELFF.

This clone was seen just once. The J gene is TRBJ2-3, the V gene TRBV9; 12 bases are a match to TRBD2. This CDR3 has 19 residues. V gave up 3 bases and J gave up 2 bases; unmatched junction bases: 13. In germline, CDR1 is SGDLS, CDR2 YYNGEE. CDR3: CASSAKTSLAGGLTDTQYF. Here the CDR3 DNA reads TGTGCCAGCAGCGCCAAAACGTCTCTAGCGGGGGGGCTCACAGATACGCAGTATTTT.

The chain employs TRBV5-1 and TRBJ1-4, with D possibly matching TRBD1 (5 bases). Trimming cost V 0 bases and J 4 bases, with 22 bases left between them. This CDR3 region has 19 residues. CDR1 is SGHRS and CDR2 is YFSETQ in the germline V gene. The CDR3 coding sequence is TGCGCCAGCAGCTTGGTCCCAGGGCGGGGGGATCGTCTTAATGAAAAACTGTTTTTT. This codes for CASSLVPGRGDRLNEKLFF. The full variable domain, its missing parts supplied by reference TRBV5-1 and TRBJ1-4, is KAGVTQTPRYLIKTRGQQVTLSCSPISGHRSVSWYQQTPGQGLQFLFEYFSETQRNKGNFPGRFSGRQFSNSRSEMNVSTLELGDSALYLCASSLVPGRGDRLNEKLFFGSGTQLSVL.

This chain links TRBV11-2 with TRBJ2-1; 9 nucleotides agree with TRBD2. The V gene end was trimmed by 1 base and the J gene end by 2 bases; junction bases not matched to a gene: 3. The germline V gene encodes CDR1 SGHAT and CDR2 FQNNGV. CDR3 length: 16 residues. The CDR3 coding sequence is TGTGCCAGCAGCTTAGGACTAGCGGTCCCCTACAATGAGCAGTTCTTC. As protein: CASSLGLAVPYNEQFF.

The rearrangement uses TRBV5-1 and TRBJ2-3, with D perhaps matching TRBD2 (7 bases). Germline CDR1 is SGHRS and CDR2 is YFSETQ. CDR3 length: 17 amino acids. V lost 4 bases and J 3 bases, leaving 21 bases between the germline ends. The CDR3 DNA reads as TGCGCCAGCAGCCCTCTGGGCGGGGGCCTCACTACAGATACGCAGTATTTT. Its protein product is CASSPLGGGLTTDTQYF.

The genes are TRBV10-3 and TRBJ1-1, with D unresolved. The CDR3 is made up of 12 amino acids. Germline CDR1 is ENHRY and CDR2 is SYGVKD. V was trimmed by 6 bases and J by 6 bases, leaving 11 bases between them. In DNA form, the CDR3 reads TGTGCCATCAGGAGCCTTAGTTCTGAAGCTTTCTTT. Protein: CAIRSLSSEAFF.

V usage is TRBV6-1 and J usage is TRBJ2-1, with a possible D match to TRBD2 (5 bases). Germline V lookup: CDR1 MNHNS, CDR2 SASEGT. The CDR3 contains 15 residues. Trimming removed 8 bases at V and 0 bases at J, with 14 bases between. This chain's CDR3 is CASGLTASSYNEQFF. CDR3 nucleotides: TGTGCCAGCGGACTTACGGCCTCCTCCTACAATGAGCAGTTCTTC.

V and J are TRBV12-3 or TRBV12-4 and TRBJ2-1; a possible D gene is TRBD1 (6 bases). This CDR3 has 13 residues. V lost 3 bases and J lost 7, with 10 bases in between. CDR3: CASSFGQKNEQFF. In DNA form, the CDR3 reads TGTGCCAGCAGTTTTGGACAGAAGAATGAGCAGTTCTTC.

This sequence joins TRBV2 and TRBJ2-1, with TRBD1 as a possible D gene (6 bases). Germline V lookup: CDR1 SNHLY, CDR2 FYNNEI. The V gene lost 6 bases and the J gene lost 13 bases, with 16 bases spanning the gap. The CDR3 runs to 12 residues. Written as DNA, the CDR3 is TGTGCCAGCAGGGAAACAGGGAGAGTCCAGTTCTTC. Its protein product is CASRETGRVQFF.

The V and J genes are TRBV9 and TRBJ1-6; D perhaps matches TRBD1 (5 bases). Trimming stripped 4 bases from V and 6 bases from J, with 14 bases between. This CDR3 is built from 15 residues. CDR1 is SGDLS and CDR2 is YYNGEE in the germline V gene. The CDR3 is CASSPNWGPNSPLHF. The CDR3, as DNA: TGTGCCAGCAGCCCTAATTGGGGCCCTAATTCACCCCTCCACTTT.

The chain links TRBV19 to TRBJ2-6; TRBD1 agrees at 7 bases. This CDR3 comprises 16 residues. J gave up 4 bases and V 4 bases, and 7 bases lay outside the gene matches. From germline, CDR1 is LNHDA and CDR2 SQIVND (reference sequence). The CDR3 loop reads CASSTTGELGANVLTF. Here the CDR3 DNA reads TGTGCCAGTAGTACAACAGGGGAGCTAGGGGCCAACGTCCTGACTTTC. The whole variable domain, remainder taken from reference TRBV19 and TRBJ2-6, is DGGITQSPKYLFRKEGQNVTLSCEQNLNHDAMYWYRQDPGQGLRLIYYSQIVNDFQKGDIAEGYSVSREKKESFPLTVTSAQKNPTAFYLCASSTTGELGANVLTFGAGSRLTVL.

The chain recombines TRBV5-1 with TRBJ2-5, with 10 bases identical to TRBD1. The CDR3 is made up of 15 amino acids. After removal of 4 bases from V and 5 bases from J, the junction contained 8 bases not matched to a gene. Germline lookup yields CDR1 SGHRS and CDR2 YFSETQ. CDR3 residues: CASSAGQGDWETQYF. CDR3 nucleotides: TGCGCCAGCAGCGCAGGACAGGGGGATTGGGAGACCCAGTACTTC.

The chain carries TRBV7-9 and TRBJ1-6; D possibly corresponds to TRBD1 (6 bases). V lost 4 bases and J 9 bases, leaving 13 bases between the germline ends. The CDR3 is 14 amino acids. Germline values: CDR1 SEHNR, CDR2 FQNEAQ (reference sequence). The CDR3 sequence is CASSSTGTSSPLHF. CDR3 in DNA: TGTGCCAGCAGCTCAACCGGGACAAGTTCACCCCTCCACTTT.

V and J are TRBV7-2 and TRBJ2-3; 8 bases fit TRBD2. The germline V gene has CDR1 SGHTA and CDR2 FQGNSA. This CDR3 is built from 17 residues. V dropped 5 bases and J dropped 6; count of bases not matched to a gene: 16. DNA for the CDR3: TGTGCCAGCAGCCCACAGAGCGGGGGCAGACTTGATGATACGCAGTATTTT. This sequence encodes CASSPQSGGRLDDTQYF.

The chain employs TRBV12-5 and TRBJ1-5; no reliable D call. This CDR3 has 14 residues. CDR1 and CDR2 (germline): LGHNT, FRNRAP. V was shortened by 2 bases and J by 7 bases, with 12 bases between the two germline ends. In DNA, the CDR3 is TGTGCTAGTGGTTTGTCGGGGTTTGAACAGCCCCAGCATTTT. Amino acid sequence: CASGLSGFEQPQHF.

The chain combines TRBV6-1 with TRBJ2-3; TRBD1 is a possible D gene (6 bases). Trimming pared 0 bases from V and 4 bases from J, leaving 17 bases between. This CDR3 is 17 amino acids long. Germline V gene lookup returns CDR1 MNHNS and CDR2 SASEGT. Written as DNA, the CDR3 is TGTGCCAGCAGTGAAGCGCATGGATTGGGGGCCGCAGATACGCAGTATTTT. It specifies CASSEAHGLGAADTQYF.

This clone appeared a few times. The J gene is TRBJ2-3, the V gene TRBV2; no firm D call. The ends were cut back, 1 base at V and 2 bases at J, with 10 bases in the middle. Looked up from germline, CDR1 is SNHLY and CDR2 is FYNNEI. The length of the CDR3 is 15 residues. The CDR3 sequence: CASSEERGNTDTQYF. The CDR3 coding sequence is TGTGCCAGCAGTGAAGAACGAGGCAACACAGATACGCAGTATTTT.

The sample holds one count of this clone. The chain employs TRBV28 and TRBJ2-7, with TRBD2 as a possible D gene (6 bases). V was cut by 3 bases and J by 6 bases, with 18 bases left in between. The CDR3 totals 15 residues. Germline CDR1 and CDR2: MDHEN and SYDVKM. For the CDR3, the DNA is TGTGCCAGCAGTTTGACGGGACTTTTGGGATTCGAGCAGTACTTC. It yields the protein CASSLTGLLGFEQYF.

The chain combines TRBV15 with TRBJ1-3, with D perhaps matching TRBD1 (5 bases). Trimming cost V 0 bases and J 3 bases, with 12 bases left between them. Looked up from germline, CDR1 is LNHNV and CDR2 is YYDKDF (reference sequence). The CDR3 runs 16 residues. CDR3 region: CATSRDRRQGGNTIYF. The CDR3 DNA follows: TGTGCCACCAGCAGAGATCGGCGGCAGGGTGGAAACACCATATATTTT.

The table lists this clone with a count of one. The chain recombines TRBV5-8 with TRBJ1-6; D unresolved. This CDR3 region has 14 residues. Trimming removed 0 bases from V and 7 bases from J, with 8 bases in between. Germline V gives CDR1 SGHTS, CDR2 YDEGEE. As DNA, the CDR3 is TGTGCCAGCAGCTTGGTGCAGTTGAATTCACCCCTCCACTTT. This gives the protein CASSLVQLNSPLHF.